A selection of T cell receptor beta chains follows, all from one sample in a study of neoadjuvant nivolumab and ipilimumab in lung cancer. The table came from immunoSEQ multiplex PCR; TCRdb's copy has only in-frame clones and leaves some out. The sample records over 7,000 clones, over 70% being singletons. The sample here was tumor tissue, taken after neoadjuvant nivolumab, alone or with ipilimumab, at or shortly before surgery. These receptor sequences come from an adult with non-small cell lung cancer. Both conserved end residues are part of each CDR3. Each record gives: V gene, clone size, D gene, J gene, CDR3 DNA, CDR3 protein. The D gene is left open where the match is weak. Size values are once, few and many counts, or a class for expanded clones, and some rows have none.

V: TRBV11-3
size: -
D: -
J: TRBJ2-1
DNA: TGTGCCAGCAGCTTAGGGGGCCAGGCAGACAATGAGCAGTTCTTC
CDR3: CASSLGGQADNEQFF

V: TRBV11-3
size: -
D: -
J: TRBJ2-1
DNA: TGTGCCAGCAGCTTAGACACCTACAATGAGCAGTTCTTC
CDR3: CASSLDTYNEQFF

V: TRBV18
size: -
D: TRBD2
J: TRBJ2-1
DNA: TGTGCCAGCTCACCGATAGCGGGACACGATGAGCAGTTCTTC
CDR3: CASSPIAGHDEQFF

V: TRBV2
size: -
D: -
J: TRBJ1-1
DNA: TGTGCCAGCACCCCGGAAGCAGCGGGAGGGCCTTTCTTT
CDR3: CASTPEAAGGPFF

V: TRBV4-1
size: -
D: -
J: TRBJ1-5
DNA: TGCGCCAGCAGCCAAGCCAGGGGCTCCAATCAGCCCCAGCATTTT
CDR3: CASSQARGSNQPQHF

V: TRBV12-5
size: -
D: TRBD2
J: TRBJ2-1
DNA: TGTGCTAGTGGTTTGGACCGCCAACTAGCGGGGGCCTACAATGAGCAGTTCTTC
CDR3: CASGLDRQLAGAYNEQFF

V: TRBV5-1
size: -
D: -
J: TRBJ2-6
DNA: TGCGCCAGCAGCTTGCCCCAAACGGGCTCTGGGGCCAACGTCCTGACTTTC
CDR3: CASSLPQTGSGANVLTF

V: TRBV25-1
size: -
D: -
J: TRBJ1-1
DNA: TGTGCCAGCAGCATTTCCGGGACCGAAGCTTTCTTT
CDR3: CASSISGTEAFF

V: TRBV25-1
size: -
D: -
J: TRBJ1-4
DNA: TGTGCCAGCAGTGAATCGTGGGCAACTAATGAAAAACTGTTTTTT
CDR3: CASSESWATNEKLFF

V: TRBV5-1
size: -
D: -
J: TRBJ1-6
DNA: TGCGCCAGCAGCTTGGACAGGGATGATTCACCCCTCCACTTT
CDR3: CASSLDRDDSPLHF

V: TRBV27
size: -
D: TRBD2
J: TRBJ2-7
DNA: TGTGCCAGCAGTCGCGGACTAGCGGGAGGCCGTACCTACGAGCAGTACTTC
CDR3: CASSRGLAGGRTYEQYF

V: TRBV7-9
size: once
D: TRBD1
J: TRBJ2-3
DNA: TGTGCCAGCAGCTTTTCAGGGGGCGCAGATACGCAGTATTTT
CDR3: CASSFSGGADTQYF

V: TRBV9
size: -
D: TRBD2
J: TRBJ2-3
DNA: TGTGCCAGCAGCGTTGGGACTAGCGGGAGGTATACGCAGTATTTT
CDR3: CASSVGTSGRYTQYF

V: TRBV5-1
size: -
D: TRBD1
J: TRBJ2-2
DNA: TGCGCCAGCAGCTCCGGGAACAGGGGATACACCGGGGAGCTGTTTTTT
CDR3: CASSSGNRGYTGELFF

V: TRBV11-3
size: -
D: TRBD2
J: TRBJ2-7
DNA: TGTGCCAGCAGCCCCCAAGCGGGAGTTTCCTACGAGCAGTACTTC
CDR3: CASSPQAGVSYEQYF

V: TRBV7-9
size: -
D: -
J: TRBJ2-7
DNA: TGTGCCAGCAGCTCCCGGACGGGGTGGTACGAGCAGTACTTC
CDR3: CASSSRTGWYEQYF

V: TRBV19
size: -
D: -
J: TRBJ2-4
DNA: TGTGCCAGTAGCCGTAAACCCCGAAGGCTAGCCAAAAACATTCAGTACTTC
CDR3: CASSRKPRRLAKNIQYF

V: TRBV11-2
size: -
D: -
J: TRBJ2-7
DNA: TGTGCCAGCAGCTTATACTACGAGCAGTACTTC
CDR3: CASSLYYEQYF

V: TRBV27
size: -
D: TRBD1
J: TRBJ2-7
DNA: TGTGCCAGCAGGCCGGGACAGTACACCTACGAGCAGTACTTC
CDR3: CASRPGQYTYEQYF

V: TRBV27
size: -
D: -
J: TRBJ2-2
DNA: TGTGCCAGCAGTGTAGGGGGGTTTAGGAGCACCGGGGAGCTGTTTTTT
CDR3: CASSVGGFRSTGELFF

V: TRBV15
size: -
D: -
J: TRBJ2-1
DNA: TGTGCCACCAGCAGAGATGCCAGGGTCCACAATGAGCAGTTCTTC
CDR3: CATSRDARVHNEQFF

V: TRBV7-9
size: -
D: -
J: TRBJ1-6
DNA: TGTGCCAGCGAGGACGGGGGTAAGTGGAGGTCACCCCTCCACTTT
CDR3: CASEDGGKWRSPLHF

V: TRBV7-9
size: -
D: -
J: TRBJ2-2
DNA: TGTGCCAGCAGCTTAGTTACAGGGAACACCGGGGAGCTGTTTTTT
CDR3: CASSLVTGNTGELFF

V: TRBV7-9
size: -
D: -
J: TRBJ1-2
DNA: TGTGCCAGCAGCTTAACAACAGGGCATGGCTACACCTTC
CDR3: CASSLTTGHGYTF

V: TRBV6-6
size: -
D: -
J: TRBJ2-7
DNA: TGTGCCAGCAGTCCCGACAGGTTACGCCGTTCCGAGCAGTACTTC
CDR3: CASSPDRLRRSEQYF

V: TRBV5-1
size: -
D: -
J: TRBJ2-3
DNA: TGCGCCAGCAGCAGGGACGACTCAGATACGCAGTATTTT
CDR3: CASSRDDSDTQYF

V: TRBV2
size: -
D: TRBD2
J: TRBJ2-1
DNA: TGTGCCAGCAGTGGTCCGACTAGCGGGAAAAGGGGTGAGCAGTTCTTC
CDR3: CASSGPTSGKRGEQFF

V: TRBV19
size: -
D: -
J: TRBJ2-1
DNA: TGTGCCACCAACAGACAGAAGGGGGGGACCTACAATGAGCAGTTCTTC
CDR3: CATNRQKGGTYNEQFF

V: TRBV6-5
size: -
D: -
J: TRBJ1-4
DNA: TGTGCCAGCAGTTACCTTCCCAGGGGCAATGAAAAACTGTTTTTT
CDR3: CASSYLPRGNEKLFF

V: TRBV4-1
size: few
D: -
J: TRBJ2-1
DNA: TGCGCCAGCAGCCAACTACCTCCTCCTAGCGTACTTAGTGAGCAGTTCTTC
CDR3: CASSQLPPPSVLSEQFF

V: TRBV5-1
size: -
D: -
J: TRBJ1-4
DNA: TGCGCCAGCAGCTTCTCGTTTTTGGGGGGCGGCAATGAAAAACTGTTTTTT
CDR3: CASSFSFLGGGNEKLFF

V: TRBV5-1
size: -
D: -
J: TRBJ2-3
DNA: TGCGCCAGCAGCTTAACACAGGAATTCGCCACGGATACGCAGTATTTT
CDR3: CASSLTQEFATDTQYF

V: TRBV29-1
size: -
D: -
J: TRBJ1-5
DNA: TGCAGCGAACCGGGACACCGATATAGCAATCAGCCCCAGCATTTT
CDR3: CSEPGHRYSNQPQHF

V: TRBV7-9
size: -
D: TRBD2
J: TRBJ2-2
DNA: TGTGCCAGCAGCTTGGGTTTTTCAAGCGGGATCGCCGGGGAGCTGTTTTTT
CDR3: CASSLGFSSGIAGELFF

V: TRBV11-2
size: -
D: -
J: TRBJ2-7
DNA: TGTGCCAGCAGCTTATATAGGGGCTCCTACGAGCAGTACTTC
CDR3: CASSLYRGSYEQYF

V: TRBV5-5
size: -
D: -
J: TRBJ1-2
DNA: TGTGCCAGCAGCTCGCGGAACTATGGCTACACCTTC
CDR3: CASSSRNYGYTF

V: TRBV2
size: -
D: -
J: TRBJ2-7
DNA: TGTGCCAGCAGTGAAAGGACATCGAGTGCGGGCTACGAGCAGTACTTC
CDR3: CASSERTSSAGYEQYF

V: TRBV12-5
size: -
D: -
J: TRBJ2-1
DNA: TGTGCTAGTGGTTCCCCCCGGGCATCCTACAATGAGCAGTTCTTC
CDR3: CASGSPRASYNEQFF

V: TRBV5-6
size: -
D: -
J: TRBJ2-2
DNA: TGTGCCAGCAGCTTGGCGGGAGTCCCCACCGGGGAGCTGTTTTTT
CDR3: CASSLAGVPTGELFF

V: TRBV6-5
size: -
D: -
J: TRBJ2-1
DNA: TGTGCCAGCAGCTCCCGGACTACTTTTAATGAGCAGTTCTTC
CDR3: CASSSRTTFNEQFF

V: TRBV6-4
size: -
D: -
J: TRBJ1-1
DNA: TGTGCCAGCAGTGACTTTCCGGATAACACTGAAGCTTTCTTT
CDR3: CASSDFPDNTEAFF

V: TRBV18
size: -
D: -
J: TRBJ2-7
DNA: TGTGCCAGCTCACCACAATCGTCGGGACATACGACTGCCTACGAGCAGTACTTC
CDR3: CASSPQSSGHTTAYEQYF

V: TRBV5-4
size: -
D: -
J: TRBJ1-3
DNA: TGTGCCAGCAGCTTTCATGGAAACACCATATATTTT
CDR3: CASSFHGNTIYF

V: TRBV5-1
size: -
D: -
J: TRBJ1-2
DNA: TGCGCCAGCAGCTTAGAAAGGAGATATGGCTACACCTTC
CDR3: CASSLERRYGYTF

V: TRBV11-2
size: -
D: -
J: TRBJ2-7
DNA: TGTGCCAGCAGCTTACAAGACGGAACCACCTACGAGCAGTACTTC
CDR3: CASSLQDGTTYEQYF

V: TRBV13
size: -
D: -
J: TRBJ2-1
DNA: TGTGCCAGCAGCTATTTCTCGGGGGTAGCGATCTACAATGAGCAGTTCTTC
CDR3: CASSYFSGVAIYNEQFF

V: TRBV5-6
size: -
D: TRBD2
J: TRBJ2-4
DNA: TGTGCCAGCAGCCTTATGCCGGGGGGGACCAAAAACATTCAGTACTTC
CDR3: CASSLMPGGTKNIQYF

V: TRBV5-1
size: -
D: -
J: TRBJ1-1
DNA: TGCGCCAGCAGCTTGGAGATGACACCGAACACTGAAGCTTTCTTT
CDR3: CASSLEMTPNTEAFF

V: TRBV30
size: -
D: -
J: TRBJ1-5
DNA: TGTGCCTGGAGTGTACAAGGTGGGAATCAGCCCCAGCATTTT
CDR3: CAWSVQGGNQPQHF

V: TRBV7-9
size: -
D: TRBD1
J: TRBJ2-7
DNA: TGTGCCAGCACCCGGGGACAGGGTTGGGAGCAGTACTTC
CDR3: CASTRGQGWEQYF

V: TRBV10-2
size: -
D: -
J: TRBJ2-7
DNA: TGCGCCAGCAGCACTTCCTACGAGCAGTACTTC
CDR3: CASSTSYEQYF

V: TRBV5-1
size: -
D: -
J: TRBJ2-3
DNA: TGCGCCAGCAGCAACACAGATACGCAGTATTTT
CDR3: CASSNTDTQYF

V: TRBV19
size: -
D: -
J: TRBJ1-5
DNA: TGTGCCAGTACCCCATTCTCCCGGGGAAGGGGGAATCAGCCCCAGCATTTT
CDR3: CASTPFSRGRGNQPQHF

V: TRBV5-8
size: -
D: -
J: TRBJ2-3
DNA: TGTGCCAGCGGTCGACTTATCCCGCAGTATTTT
CDR3: CASGRLIPQYF

V: TRBV5-6
size: -
D: TRBD1
J: TRBJ2-3
DNA: TGTGCCAGCAGCTTGGGGATGACAGGGCAGGGAGATACGCAGTATTTT
CDR3: CASSLGMTGQGDTQYF

V: TRBV7-9
size: -
D: TRBD1
J: TRBJ1-4
DNA: TGTGCCAGCAGCTCTGAGCGGGACAGGGGGCTCTTTCGTGAAAAACTGTTTTTT
CDR3: CASSSERDRGLFREKLFF

V: TRBV7-6
size: -
D: TRBD1
J: TRBJ1-1
DNA: TGTGCCAGCAGCCCCCGGGACAGGGTGACTGAAGCTTTCTTT
CDR3: CASSPRDRVTEAFF

V: TRBV10-3
size: -
D: -
J: TRBJ1-6
DNA: TGTGCCATCAGTGAGTCACAAGGGGGACGTAGGTCACCCCTCCACTTT
CDR3: CAISESQGGRRSPLHF

V: TRBV10-2
size: -
D: TRBD1
J: TRBJ1-3
DNA: TGCGCCAGCCGGGACAGCTCTGGAAACACCATATATTTT
CDR3: CASRDSSGNTIYF

V: TRBV2
size: once
D: TRBD1
J: TRBJ1-1
DNA: TGTGCCAGCAGTGAGCCGGACAGGGGAAACACTGAAGCTTTCTTT
CDR3: CASSEPDRGNTEAFF